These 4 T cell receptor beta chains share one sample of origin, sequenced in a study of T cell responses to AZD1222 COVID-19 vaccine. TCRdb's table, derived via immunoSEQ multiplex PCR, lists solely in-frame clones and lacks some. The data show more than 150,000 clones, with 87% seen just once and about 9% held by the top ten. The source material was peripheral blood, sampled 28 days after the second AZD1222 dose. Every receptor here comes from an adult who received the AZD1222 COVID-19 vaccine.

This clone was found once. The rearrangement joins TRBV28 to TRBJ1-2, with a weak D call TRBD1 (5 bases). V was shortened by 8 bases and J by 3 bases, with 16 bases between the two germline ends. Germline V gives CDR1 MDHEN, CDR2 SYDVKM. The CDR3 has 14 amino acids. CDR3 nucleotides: TGTGCCAGCCGGCCCGGGGGATCAGACTATGGCTACACCTTC. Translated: CASRPGGSDYGYTF.

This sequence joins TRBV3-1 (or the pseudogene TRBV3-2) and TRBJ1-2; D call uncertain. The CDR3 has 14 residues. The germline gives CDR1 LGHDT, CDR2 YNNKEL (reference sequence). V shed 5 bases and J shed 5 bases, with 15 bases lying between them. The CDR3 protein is CASSTVPMEYGYTF. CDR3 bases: TGTGCCAGCAGCACAGTTCCGATGGAATATGGCTACACCTTC.

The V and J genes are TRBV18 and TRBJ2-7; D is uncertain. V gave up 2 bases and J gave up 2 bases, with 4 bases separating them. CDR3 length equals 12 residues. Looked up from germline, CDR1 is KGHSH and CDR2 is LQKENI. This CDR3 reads CASSPLAYEQYF. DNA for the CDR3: TGTGCCAGCTCACCATTGGCCTACGAGCAGTACTTC.

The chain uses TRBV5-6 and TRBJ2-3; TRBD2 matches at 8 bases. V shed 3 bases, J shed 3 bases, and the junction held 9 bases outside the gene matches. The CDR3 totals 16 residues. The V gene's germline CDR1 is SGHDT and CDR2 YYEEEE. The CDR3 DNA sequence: TGTGCCAGCAGCTCCATACCGGGACTAGTGACAGATACGCAGTATTTT. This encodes CASSSIPGLVTDTQYF.